The source of this TCR beta chain is a study of shared clonotypes between healthy human individuals. As for the study in general: Serving as donors were a couple of women and a few men, whose ages spanned 18 to 49. For every donor, three CD4 naive, three CD4 memory, two CD8 naive and one CD8 memory plates were used. General observations from the study: At large depth, rarefaction still showed sorted-subset sequencing to be incomplete.

To note about this clone: The antigen remains unidentified.

The CDR3 consists of 16 residues. From germline, CDR1 is SGDLS and CDR2 YYNGEE. V lost 0 bases and J 0 bases, leaving 10 bases between the germline ends. Several immunoSEQ plates held equal portions of the genomic DNA taken from each subset. Profiling relied on immunoSEQ multiplex PCR, and the TCRdb table lists in-frame clones only, not all of them. The table has roughly 500,000 clones, almost 97% seen once; the top ten hold approximately 0.062%. This rearrangement joins TRBV9 to TRBJ2-1; possibly TRBD2 for D (5 bases). The sequence came from a woman aged 30 to 39 in good health. Material for sequencing was naive CD4+ T cells sorted from blood. As for subset: CD45RA+ positively selected. The CDR3 is CASSVVAYSSYNEQFF. The CDR3 nucleotides read TGTGCCAGCAGCGTAGTAGCGTACAGCTCCTACAATGAGCAGTTCTTC.